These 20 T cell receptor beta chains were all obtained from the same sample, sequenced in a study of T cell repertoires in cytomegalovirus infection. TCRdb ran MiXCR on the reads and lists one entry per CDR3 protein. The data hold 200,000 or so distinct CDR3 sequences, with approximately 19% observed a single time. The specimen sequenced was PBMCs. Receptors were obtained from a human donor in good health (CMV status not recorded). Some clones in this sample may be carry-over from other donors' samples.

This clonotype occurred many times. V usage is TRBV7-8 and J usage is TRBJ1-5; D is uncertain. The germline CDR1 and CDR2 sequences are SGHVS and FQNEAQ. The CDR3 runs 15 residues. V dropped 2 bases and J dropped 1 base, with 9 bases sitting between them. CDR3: CASSLSFTSNQPQHF. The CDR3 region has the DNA TGTGCCAGCAGCTTAAGTTTCACGAGCAATCAGCCCCAGCATTTT. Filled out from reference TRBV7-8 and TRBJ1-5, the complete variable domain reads GAGVSQSPRYKVAKRGQDVALRCDPISGHVSLFWYQQALGQGPEFLTYFQNEAQLDKSGLPSDRFFAERPEGSVSTLKIQRTQQEDSAVYLCASSLSFTSNQPQHFGDGTRLSIL.

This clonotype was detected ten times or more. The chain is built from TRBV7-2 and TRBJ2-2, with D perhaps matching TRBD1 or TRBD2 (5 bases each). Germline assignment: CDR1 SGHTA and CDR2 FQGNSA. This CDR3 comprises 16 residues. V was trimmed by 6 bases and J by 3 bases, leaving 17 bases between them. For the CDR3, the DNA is TGTGCCAGCAGGCGAGAGGGGCGCGTCGACACCGGGGAGCTGTTTTTT. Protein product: CASRREGRVDTGELFF.

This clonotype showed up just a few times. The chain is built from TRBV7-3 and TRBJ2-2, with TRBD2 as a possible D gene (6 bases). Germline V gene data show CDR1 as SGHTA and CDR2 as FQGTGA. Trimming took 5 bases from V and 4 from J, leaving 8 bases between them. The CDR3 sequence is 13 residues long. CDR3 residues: CASSGGSTGELFF. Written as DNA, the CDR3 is TGTGCCAGCAGCGGGGGGTCCACCGGGGAGCTGTTTTTT.

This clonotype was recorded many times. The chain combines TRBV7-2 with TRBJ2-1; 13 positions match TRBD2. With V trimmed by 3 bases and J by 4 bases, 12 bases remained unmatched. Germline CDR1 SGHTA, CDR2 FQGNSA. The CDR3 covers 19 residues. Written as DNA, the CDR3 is TGTGCCAGCAGCTTCTACGGTGCTGGGACTAGCGGGAATTACAATGAGCAGTTCTTC. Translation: CASSFYGAGTSGNYNEQFF.

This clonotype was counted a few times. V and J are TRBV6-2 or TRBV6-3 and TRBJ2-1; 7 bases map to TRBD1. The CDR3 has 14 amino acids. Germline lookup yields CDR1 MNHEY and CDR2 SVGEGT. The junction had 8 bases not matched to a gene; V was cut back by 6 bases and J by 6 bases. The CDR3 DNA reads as TGTGCCAGCAGGCTTGACAGGGTTGTCAATGAGCAGTTCTTC. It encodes CASRLDRVVNEQFF.

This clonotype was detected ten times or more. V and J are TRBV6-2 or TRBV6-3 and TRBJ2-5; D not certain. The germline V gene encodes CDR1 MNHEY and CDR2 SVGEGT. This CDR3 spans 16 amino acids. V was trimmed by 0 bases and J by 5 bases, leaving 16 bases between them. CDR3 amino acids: CASSYSTAPATETQYF. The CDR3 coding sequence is TGTGCCAGCAGTTACTCGACGGCTCCGGCTACCGAGACCCAGTACTTC.

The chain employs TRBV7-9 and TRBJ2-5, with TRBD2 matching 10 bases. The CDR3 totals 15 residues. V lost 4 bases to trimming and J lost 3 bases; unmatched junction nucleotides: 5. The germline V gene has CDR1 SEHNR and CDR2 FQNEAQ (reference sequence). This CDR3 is CASSWSGGAEETQYF. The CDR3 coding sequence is TGTGCCAGCAGCTGGAGCGGGGGGGCCGAAGAGACCCAGTACTTC.

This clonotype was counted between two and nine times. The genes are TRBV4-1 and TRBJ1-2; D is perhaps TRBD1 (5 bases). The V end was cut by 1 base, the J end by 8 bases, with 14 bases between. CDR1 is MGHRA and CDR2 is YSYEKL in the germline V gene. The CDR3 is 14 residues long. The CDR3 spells CASSQARAGTGYTF. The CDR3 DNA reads TGCGCCAGCAGCCAAGCTAGGGCAGGGACCGGCTACACCTTC.

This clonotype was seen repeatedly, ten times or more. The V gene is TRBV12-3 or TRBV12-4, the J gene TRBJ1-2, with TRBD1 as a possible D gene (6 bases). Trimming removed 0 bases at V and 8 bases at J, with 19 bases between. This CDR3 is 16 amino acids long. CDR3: CASSLAGRVGAEGYTF. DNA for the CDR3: TGTGCCAGCAGTTTAGCGGGAAGGGTGGGGGCGGAAGGCTACACCTTC.

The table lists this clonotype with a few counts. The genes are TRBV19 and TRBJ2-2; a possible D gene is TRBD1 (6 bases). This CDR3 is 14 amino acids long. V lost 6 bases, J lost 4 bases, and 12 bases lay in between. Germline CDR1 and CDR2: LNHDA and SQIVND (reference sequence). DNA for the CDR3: TGTGCCAGTAGCAGGGGAGTGGGCACCGGGGAGCTGTTTTTT. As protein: CASSRGVGTGELFF.

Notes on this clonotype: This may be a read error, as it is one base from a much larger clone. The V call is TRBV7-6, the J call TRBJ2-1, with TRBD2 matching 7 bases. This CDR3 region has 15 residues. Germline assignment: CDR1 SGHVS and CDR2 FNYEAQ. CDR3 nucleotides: TGTGCCAGCAGCTTAAGCGGGGCCTCCTACAATGAGCAGCTCTTC. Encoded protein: CASSLSGASYNEQLF.

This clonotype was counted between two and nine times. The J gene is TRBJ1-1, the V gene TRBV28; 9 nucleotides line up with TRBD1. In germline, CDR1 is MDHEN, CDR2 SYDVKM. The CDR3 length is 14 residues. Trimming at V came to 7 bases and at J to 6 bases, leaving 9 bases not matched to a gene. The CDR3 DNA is TGTGCCAGCAAACAGGACAGGGGAAACGCTGAAGCTTTCTTT. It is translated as CASKQDRGNAEAFF.

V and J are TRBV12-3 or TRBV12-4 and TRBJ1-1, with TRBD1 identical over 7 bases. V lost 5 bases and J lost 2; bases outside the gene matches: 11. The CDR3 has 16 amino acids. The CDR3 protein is CASSKDRKNLNTEAFF. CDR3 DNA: TGTGCCAGCAGTAAGGACAGGAAGAACCTTAACACTGAAGCTTTCTTT.

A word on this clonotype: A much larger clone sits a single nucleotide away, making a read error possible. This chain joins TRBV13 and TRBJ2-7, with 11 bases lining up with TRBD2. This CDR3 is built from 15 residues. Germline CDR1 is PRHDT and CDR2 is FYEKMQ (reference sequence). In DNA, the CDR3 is TGTGCCAGCAGCTCCCGGGGACTAGCGGACTACGATCAGTACTTC. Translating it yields CASSSRGLADYDQYF.

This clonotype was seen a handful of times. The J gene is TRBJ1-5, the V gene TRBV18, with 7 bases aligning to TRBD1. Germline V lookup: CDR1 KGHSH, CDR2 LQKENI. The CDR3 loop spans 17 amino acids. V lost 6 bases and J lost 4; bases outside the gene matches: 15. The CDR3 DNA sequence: TGTGCCAGCTCTCTTCGCAACAGGGGAGATTTTAATCAGCCCCAGCATTTT. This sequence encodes CASSLRNRGDFNQPQHF.

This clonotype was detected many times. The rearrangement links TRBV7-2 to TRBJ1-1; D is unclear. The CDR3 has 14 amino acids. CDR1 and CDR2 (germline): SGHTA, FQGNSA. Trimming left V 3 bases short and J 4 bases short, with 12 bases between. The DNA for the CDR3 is TGTGCCAGCAGCTTGGGAGGCTGGAGCACTGAAGCTTTCTTT. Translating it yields CASSLGGWSTEAFF.

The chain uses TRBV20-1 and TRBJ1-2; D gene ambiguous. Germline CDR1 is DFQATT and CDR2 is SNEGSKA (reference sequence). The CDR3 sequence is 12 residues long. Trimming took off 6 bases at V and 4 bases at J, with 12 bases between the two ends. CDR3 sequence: CSATDRGYGYTF. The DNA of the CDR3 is TGCAGTGCGACCGATCGGGGCTATGGCTACACCTTC.

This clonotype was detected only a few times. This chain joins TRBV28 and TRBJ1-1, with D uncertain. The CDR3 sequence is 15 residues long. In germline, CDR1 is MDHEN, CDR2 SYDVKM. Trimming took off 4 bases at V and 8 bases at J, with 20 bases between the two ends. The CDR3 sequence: CASSSLIGRFEEAFF. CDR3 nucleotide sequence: TGTGCCAGCAGTTCCCTGATTGGGAGATTCGAGGAAGCTTTCTTT. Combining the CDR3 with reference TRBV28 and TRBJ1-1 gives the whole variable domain DVKVTQSSRYLVKRTGEKVFLECVQDMDHENMFWYRQDPGLGLRLIYFSYDVKMKEKGDIPEGYSVSREKKERFSLILESASTNQTSMYLCASSSLIGRFEEAFFGQGTRLTVV.

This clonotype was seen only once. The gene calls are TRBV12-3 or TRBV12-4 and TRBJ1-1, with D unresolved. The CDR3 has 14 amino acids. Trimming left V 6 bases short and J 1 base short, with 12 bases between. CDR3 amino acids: CASSYALENTEAFF. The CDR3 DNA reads TGTGCCAGCAGCTACGCTCTCGAGAACACTGAAGCTTTCTTT.

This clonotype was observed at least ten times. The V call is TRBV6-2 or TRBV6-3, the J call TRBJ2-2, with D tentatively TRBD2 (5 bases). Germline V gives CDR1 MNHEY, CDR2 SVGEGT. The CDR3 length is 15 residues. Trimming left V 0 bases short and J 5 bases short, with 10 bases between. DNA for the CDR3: TGTGCCAGCAGTTACTCGCCTCCGGGGACCGGGGAGCTGTTTTTT. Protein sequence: CASSYSPPGTGELFF.